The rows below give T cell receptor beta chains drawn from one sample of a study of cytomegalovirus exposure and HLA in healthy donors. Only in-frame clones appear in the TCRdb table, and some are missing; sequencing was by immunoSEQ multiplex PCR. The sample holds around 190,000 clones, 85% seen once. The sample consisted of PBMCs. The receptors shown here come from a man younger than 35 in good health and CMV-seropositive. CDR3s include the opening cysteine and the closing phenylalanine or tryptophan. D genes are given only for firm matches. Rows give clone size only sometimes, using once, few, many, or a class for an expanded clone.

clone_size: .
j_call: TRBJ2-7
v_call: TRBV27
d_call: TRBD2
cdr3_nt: TGTGCCAGCAGAGGGACTAGCGGGGGCTCCTACGAGCAGTACTTC
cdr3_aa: CASRGTSGGSYEQYF

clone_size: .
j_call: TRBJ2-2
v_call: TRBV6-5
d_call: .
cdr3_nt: TGTGCCAGCAGTTCAGACGGGGGAGCCACCGGGGAGCTGTTTTTT
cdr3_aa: CASSSDGGATGELFF

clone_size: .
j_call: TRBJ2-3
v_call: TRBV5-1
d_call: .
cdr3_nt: TGCGCCAGCAGCTTGGCCCTATTCGGGAGCACAGATACGCAGTATTTT
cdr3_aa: CASSLALFGSTDTQYF

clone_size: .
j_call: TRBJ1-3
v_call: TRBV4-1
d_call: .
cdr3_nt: TGCGCCAGCAGCCGCCAGGGAATCTCTGGAAACACCATATATTTT
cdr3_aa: CASSRQGISGNTIYF

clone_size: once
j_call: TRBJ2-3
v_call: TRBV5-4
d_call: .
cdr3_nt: TGTGCCAGCAGCTTGGAGGGAAAGGGAGCTAGCACAGATACGCAGTATTTT
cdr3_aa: CASSLEGKGASTDTQYF

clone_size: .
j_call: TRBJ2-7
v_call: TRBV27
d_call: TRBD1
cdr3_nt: TGTGCCAGCAGTGGGACAGGGGGCTTTAGCGAGCAGTACTTC
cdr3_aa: CASSGTGGFSEQYF

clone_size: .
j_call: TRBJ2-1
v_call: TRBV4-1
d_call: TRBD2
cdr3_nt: TGCGCCAGCAGCCCGATCCTTAGCGGGGGGCGCTACAATGAGCAGTTCTTC
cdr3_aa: CASSPILSGGRYNEQFF

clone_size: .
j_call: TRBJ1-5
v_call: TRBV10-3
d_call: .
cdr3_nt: TGTGCCATCACACATGATAGCAATCAGCCCCAGCATTTT
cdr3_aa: CAITHDSNQPQHF

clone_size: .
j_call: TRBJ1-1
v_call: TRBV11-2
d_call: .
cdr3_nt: TGTGCCAGCAGCTTGAGTTACCGGAACACTGAAGCTTTCTTT
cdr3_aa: CASSLSYRNTEAFF

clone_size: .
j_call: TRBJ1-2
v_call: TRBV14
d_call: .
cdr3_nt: TGTGCCAGCAGCCAAGCGGGGGACCACGACTATGGCTACACCTTC
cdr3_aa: CASSQAGDHDYGYTF

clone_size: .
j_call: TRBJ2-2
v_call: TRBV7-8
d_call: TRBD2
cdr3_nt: TGTGCCAGCAGCTCCTCAGCGGGAGTGGCCGGGGAGCTGTTTTTT
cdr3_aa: CASSSSAGVAGELFF

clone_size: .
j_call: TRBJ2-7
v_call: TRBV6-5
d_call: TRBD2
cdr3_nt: TGTGCCAGCAGAAAGGGACTAGCCTACGAGCAGTACTTC
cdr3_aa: CASRKGLAYEQYF

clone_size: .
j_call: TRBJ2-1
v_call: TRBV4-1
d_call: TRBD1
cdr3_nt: TGCGCCAGCAGCCAAGGACAGGGTAGCCACAATGAGCAGTTCTTC
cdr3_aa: CASSQGQGSHNEQFF

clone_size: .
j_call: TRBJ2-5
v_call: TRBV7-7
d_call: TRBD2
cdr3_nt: TGTGCCAGCTCTCCGGGACTAGAGCAAGAGACCCAGTACTTC
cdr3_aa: CASSPGLEQETQYF

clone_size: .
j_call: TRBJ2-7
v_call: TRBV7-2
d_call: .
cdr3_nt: TGTGCCAGCAGCCCCTACCGCGAGCAGTACTTC
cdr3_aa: CASSPYREQYF

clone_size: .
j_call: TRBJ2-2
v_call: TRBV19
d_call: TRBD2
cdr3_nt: TGTGCCAGTAGTATTGGAAGTCCGGGCGGACTAGCGGGGATAAGGGGCGGGGAGCTGTTTTTT
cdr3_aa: CASSIGSPGGLAGIRGGELFF

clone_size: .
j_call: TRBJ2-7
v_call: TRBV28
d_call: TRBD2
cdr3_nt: TGTGCCAGCACCATCCTAGGCGGGAGAAGGTCCTACGAGCAGTACTTC
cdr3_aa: CASTILGGRRSYEQYF

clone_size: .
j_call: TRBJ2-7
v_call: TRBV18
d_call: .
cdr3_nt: TGTGCCAGCTCAACGCCGGGATCCGAGCAGTACTTC
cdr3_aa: CASSTPGSEQYF

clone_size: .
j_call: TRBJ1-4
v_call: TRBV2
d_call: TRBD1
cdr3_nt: TGTGCCAGCACCCTCTCAGGGACAGCGAATGAAAAACTGTTTTTT
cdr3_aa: CASTLSGTANEKLFF

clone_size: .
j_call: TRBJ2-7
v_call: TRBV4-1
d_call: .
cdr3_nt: TGCGCCAGCAGCCAAGATCCCGGGGTGGGCCTCTTGGAGCAGTACTTC
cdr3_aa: CASSQDPGVGLLEQYF

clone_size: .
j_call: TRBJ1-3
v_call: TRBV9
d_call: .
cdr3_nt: TGTGCCAGCAGCAACAAAGCGTCCAGGGCAGTGGGAAACACCATATATTTT
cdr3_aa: CASSNKASRAVGNTIYF

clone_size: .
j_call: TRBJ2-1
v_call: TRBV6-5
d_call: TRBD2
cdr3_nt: TGTGCCAGCAGTTCGGGACTAGCCGGTGAGCAGTTCTTC
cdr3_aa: CASSSGLAGEQFF

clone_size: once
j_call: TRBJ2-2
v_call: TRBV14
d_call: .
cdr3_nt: TGTGCCAGCAGCCAAGACAGGCTCAACACCGGGGAGCTGTTTTTT
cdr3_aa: CASSQDRLNTGELFF

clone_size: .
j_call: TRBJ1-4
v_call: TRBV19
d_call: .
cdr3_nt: TGTGCCAGTTATGGTTACAGCCAGAGGGATGAAAAACTGTTTTTT
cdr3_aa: CASYGYSQRDEKLFF

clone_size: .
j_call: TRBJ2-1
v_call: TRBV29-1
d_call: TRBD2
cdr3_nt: TGCAGCGTTGTCTGGGCTAGCGGTCCCTCCTACAATGAGCAGTTCTTC
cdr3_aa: CSVVWASGPSYNEQFF

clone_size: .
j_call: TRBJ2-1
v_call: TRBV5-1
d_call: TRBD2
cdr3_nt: TGCGCCAGCAGCCCGACTAGCGGGTCCTACAATGAGCAGTTCTTC
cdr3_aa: CASSPTSGSYNEQFF

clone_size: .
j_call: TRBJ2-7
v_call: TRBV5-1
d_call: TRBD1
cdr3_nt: TGCGCCAGCAGCTTGGATCCTATAAGGGGGCTCGGCTACGAGCAGTACTTC
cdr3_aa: CASSLDPIRGLGYEQYF

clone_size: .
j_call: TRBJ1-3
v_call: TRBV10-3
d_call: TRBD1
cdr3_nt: TGTGCCATCGCAGGGGGGTGGGGAAACACCATATATTTT
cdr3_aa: CAIAGGWGNTIYF

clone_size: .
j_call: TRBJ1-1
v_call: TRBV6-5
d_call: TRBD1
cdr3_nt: TGTGCCAGCAGTTACTCGACAGGGGCCCTTGAAGCTTTCTTT
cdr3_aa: CASSYSTGALEAFF

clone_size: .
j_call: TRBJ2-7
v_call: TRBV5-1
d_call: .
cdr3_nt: TGCGCCAGTTCCCCGGGACTCCCAGAGCAGTACTTC
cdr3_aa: CASSPGLPEQYF

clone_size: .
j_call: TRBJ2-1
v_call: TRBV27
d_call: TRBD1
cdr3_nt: TGTGCCAGCAGTTTTGGACAGGGCTCCTACAATGAGCAGTTCTTC
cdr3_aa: CASSFGQGSYNEQFF

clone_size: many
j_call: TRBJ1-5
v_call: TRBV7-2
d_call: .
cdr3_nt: TGTGCCAGCAGCGTTACAGTTAATCAGCCCCAGCATTTT
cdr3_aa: CASSVTVNQPQHF

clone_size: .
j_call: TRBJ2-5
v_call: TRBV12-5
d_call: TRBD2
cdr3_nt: TGTGCTAGTGGTTTTAGTCTTTCTGGCGGGGGGGGTGAAGAGACCCAGTACTTC
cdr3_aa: CASGFSLSGGGGEETQYF

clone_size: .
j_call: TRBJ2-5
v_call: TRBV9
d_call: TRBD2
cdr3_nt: TGTGCCAGCAGCGTCGAAGGTAGCGGGGAAGAGACCCAGTACTTC
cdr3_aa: CASSVEGSGEETQYF

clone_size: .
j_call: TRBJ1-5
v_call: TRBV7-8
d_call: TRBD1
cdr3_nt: TGTGCCAGCAGCTTCGATGAGGGACAGTCCAATCAGCCCCAGCATTTT
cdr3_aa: CASSFDEGQSNQPQHF

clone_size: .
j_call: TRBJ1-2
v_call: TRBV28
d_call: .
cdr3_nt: TGTGCCAGCATTCAAGGGGTGGCCAGGCCCTACTTCAACTATGGCTACACCTTC
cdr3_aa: CASIQGVARPYFNYGYTF

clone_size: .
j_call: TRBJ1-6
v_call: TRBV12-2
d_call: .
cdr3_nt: TGTGCAAGTCGCTTAGGTGATACTTCCCCCCTTGCTGACAGGACAACAACGAATTCACCCCTCCACTTT
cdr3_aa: CASRLGDTSPLADRTTTNSPLHF

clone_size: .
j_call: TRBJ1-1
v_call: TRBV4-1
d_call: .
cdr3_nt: TGCGCCAGCAGCCTTTCGGCCAGGGCGGGGACTGAAGCTTTCTTT
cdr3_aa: CASSLSARAGTEAFF

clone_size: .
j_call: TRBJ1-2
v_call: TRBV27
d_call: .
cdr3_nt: TGTGCCAGCAGTTTATACCCTGCGGGGATCTATGGCTACACCTTC
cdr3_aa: CASSLYPAGIYGYTF

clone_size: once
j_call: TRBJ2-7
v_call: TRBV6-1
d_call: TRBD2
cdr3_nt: TGTGCCAGCAGTGAACCTAGCGGGGTTACCTACGAGCAGTACTTC
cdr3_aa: CASSEPSGVTYEQYF

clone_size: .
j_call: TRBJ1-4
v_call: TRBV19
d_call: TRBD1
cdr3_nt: TGTGCCAGTAGTATCCCGGGACAGACGACTAATGAAAAACTGTTTTTT
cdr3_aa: CASSIPGQTTNEKLFF

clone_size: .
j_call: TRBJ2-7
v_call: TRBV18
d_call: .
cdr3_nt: TGTGCCAGCTCACCCTCCGCGGCAAGCTCCTACGAGCAGTACTTC
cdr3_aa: CASSPSAASSYEQYF